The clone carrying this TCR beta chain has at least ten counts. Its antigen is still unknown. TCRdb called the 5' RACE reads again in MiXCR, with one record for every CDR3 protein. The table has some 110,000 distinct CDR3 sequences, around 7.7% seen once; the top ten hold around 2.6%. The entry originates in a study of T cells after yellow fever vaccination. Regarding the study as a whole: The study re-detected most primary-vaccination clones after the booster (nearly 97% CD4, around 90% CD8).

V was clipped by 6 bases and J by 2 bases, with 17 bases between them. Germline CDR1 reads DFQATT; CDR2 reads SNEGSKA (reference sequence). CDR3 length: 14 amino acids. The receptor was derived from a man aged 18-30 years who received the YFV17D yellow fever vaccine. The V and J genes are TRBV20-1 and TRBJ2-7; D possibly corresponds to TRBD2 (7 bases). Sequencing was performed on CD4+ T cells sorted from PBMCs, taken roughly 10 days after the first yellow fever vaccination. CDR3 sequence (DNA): TGCAGTGCCCGGGGACTACAGGGTCCCTACGAGCAGTACTTC. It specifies CSARGLQGPYEQYF.